This TCR beta chain comes out of a study of T cell repertoires in aging, cancer and after chemotherapy. This CDR3 has 14 residues. Germline V gives CDR1 MNHEY, CDR2 SMNVEV (reference sequence). Trimming shortened V by 4 bases and J by 9 bases, and 18 bases separated the two germline ends. Peripheral blood genomic DNA, not sorted cells or RNA, was the template. About this clonotype: This may come from a read error, since a much larger clone is one base off. A read error is likely, as this CDR3 ends without the conserved phenylalanine or tryptophan.

A mixed TRB-A/B primer pool amplified rearranged TRB by multiplex touch-down PCR. Each CDR3 protein gets one entry after TCRdb re-called the multiplex PCR reads with MiXCR. The sample lists 10,000 to 15,000 distinct CDR3 sequences, under 40% occurring once. This TCR derives from a human donor in good health. The donor label of this sample is uncertain. Sequencing was done on a sample of blood. This chain joins TRBV27 and TRBJ2-5; D might be TRBD1 or TRBD2, each matching 5 bases. The CDR3 region is CASSWATEGSAQYL. In DNA, the CDR3 is TGTGCCAGCAGTTGGGCAACCGAGGGGTCGGCCCAGTACTTG.